This passage covers 6 T cell receptor beta chains from one sample sequenced in a study of shared clonotypes between healthy human individuals. Sequenced by immunoSEQ multiplex PCR; TCRdb stores in-frame clones only, minus some. The data show approximately 2,300,000 clones, just under 95% seen once. Sequencing input: naive CD4+ T cells from PBMCs. Sample subset: CD45RA+ positively selected. These receptors came from a man younger than 35 in good health. Some clones in this sample may be carry-over from other donors' samples.

The chain links TRBV5-6 to TRBJ1-1; D unclear. The CDR3 contains 13 residues. Trimming cost V 0 bases and J 7 bases, with 10 bases left between them. Germline V CDR1 and CDR2: SGHDT, YYEEEE. DNA of the CDR3: TGTGCCAGCAGCTTGGGCTCCGGGAATGAAGCTTTCTTT. It specifies CASSLGSGNEAFF.

The V gene is TRBV5-6, the J gene TRBJ1-2, with a weak D call TRBD1 (6 bases). Germline V gene data show CDR1 as SGHDT and CDR2 as YYEEEE. The CDR3 extends over 19 amino acids. V was shortened by 0 bases and J by 7 bases, with 28 bases between the two germline ends. The CDR3 reads CASSLAAPRLGGKLGGYTF. DNA for the CDR3: TGTGCCAGCAGCTTGGCCGCCCCCCGCCTAGGGGGGAAGTTAGGTGGCTACACCTTC.

This chain links TRBV29-1 with TRBJ2-5; D might be TRBD2 (5 bases). V gave up 5 bases and J gave up 3 bases, with 7 bases separating them. The CDR3 covers 11 residues. CDR1 and CDR2 from the germline V gene are SQVTM and ANQGSEA. The CDR3 DNA reads TGCAGCGTTTGGGGAGAAGAGACCCAGTACTTC. Protein product: CSVWGEETQYF.

The chain is built from TRBV5-4 and TRBJ2-3; 8 bases fit TRBD2. V lost 4 bases to trimming and J lost 0 bases; unmatched junction nucleotides: 1. CDR3 length: 14 amino acids. CDR1 SGHNT and CDR2 YYREEE come from the germline V gene (reference sequence). The CDR3 region has the DNA TGTGCCAGCAGCCAGCGGGAGAGCACAGATACGCAGTATTTT. It yields the protein CASSQRESTDTQYF.

This chain uses TRBV5-1 with TRBJ1-3; 10 bases line up with TRBD1. V lost 4 bases to trimming and J lost 0 bases; unmatched junction nucleotides: 1. This CDR3 has 15 residues. CDR1 and CDR2 (germline): SGHRS, YFSETQ. CDR3 bases: TGCGCCAGCAGCAGGACAGGGGGCTCTGGAAACACCATATATTTT. It encodes CASSRTGGSGNTIYF.

The J gene is TRBJ2-2, the V gene TRBV11-3, with D possibly being TRBD1 or TRBD2 (6 bases each). Germline V gives CDR1 SGHNT, CDR2 YENEEA. V dropped 5 bases and J dropped 6 bases, with 16 bases sitting between them. The CDR3 contains 15 residues. CDR3 in amino acids: CASSLGGQPPGELFF. CDR3 bases: TGTGCCAGCAGCCTCGGGGGCCAACCCCCCGGGGAGCTGTTTTTT.